This paragraph covers one TCR beta chain sequence. Its specificity is not known. This record comes from a study of cytomegalovirus exposure and HLA in healthy donors. Study findings and constraints: Within the 120 or so validation repertoires, first-cohort TCR clusters tended to co-occur, according to a later analysis.

Clones were sequenced by immunoSEQ multiplex PCR, and TCRdb holds only the in-frame ones, with some missing. The data contain 150,000 or so clones, roughly 86% of them singletons. Trimming stripped 5 bases from V and 11 bases from J, with 9 bases between. The germline CDR1 and CDR2 sequences are MNHNY and SVGAGI (reference sequence). This CDR3 is 11 amino acids long. The sequenced sample consisted of PBMCs. The chain joins TRBV6-6 to TRBJ1-4; a possible D gene is TRBD1 (6 bases). This clonotype originated in a human donor in good health. CDR3 coding DNA: TGTGCCAGCAGTCCCCAGGGGAAACTGTTTTTT. Protein sequence: CASSPQGKLFF.